Below, 6 T cell receptor beta chains from the same sample are listed, as sequenced in a study of regulatory T cells in long-lasting Graves disease. For TCR beta, libraries came from iRepertoire HTBI primers and Arm-PCR of CDR3 regions. TCRdb used MiXCR to reprocess the multiplex PCR reads, holding one entry per CDR3 protein. The data show about 310,000 distinct CDR3 sequences, under 20% seen once. The time point denotes: newly diagnosed GD, antithyroid drugs for less than 3 months. PBMCs provided the RNA from which the TCR library was made. The sample was peripheral blood mononuclear cells (PBMCs), taken at new diagnosis, from a patient treated with antithyroid drugs. The receptors originated from a female donor with Graves disease.

In regard to this clonotype: This may be a read error: a much more frequent sequence differs by one nucleotide. The rearrangement joins TRBV5-1 to TRBJ2-1, with unresolved D. CDR1 SGHRS and CDR2 YFSETQ come from the germline V gene. The CDR3 length is 15 residues. The DNA of the CDR3 is TGCGCCAGCAGCTTGGCGGTTCGCCCCTACAATCAGCAGTTCTTC. Its protein product is CASSLAVRPYNQQFF.

The V call is TRBV11-2, the J call TRBJ2-3; 9 bases fit TRBD2. Germline values: CDR1 SGHAT, CDR2 FQNNGV. J gave up 1 base and V 2 bases, and 7 bases lay outside the gene matches. The CDR3 extends over 17 amino acids. The CDR3 loop is CASSLKLRGGGTDTQYF. The DNA of the CDR3 is TGTGCCAGCAGCTTAAAGTTGCGCGGGGGGGGCACAGATACGCAGTATTTT.

This clonotype came up many times. The chain joins TRBV30 to TRBJ2-3; D remains unclear. The germline CDR1 and CDR2 sequences are GTSNPN and SVGIG (reference sequence). The CDR3 runs to 14 residues. Trimming pared 2 bases from V and 2 bases from J, leaving 11 bases between. Here the CDR3 DNA reads TGTGCCTGGAGTCGACCTAATCCCACAGATACGCAGTATTTT. The encoded protein is CAWSRPNPTDTQYF.

This clonotype came up many times. The chain has TRBV9 and TRBJ2-7; D perhaps matches TRBD1 (6 bases). V lost 0 bases and J 6 bases, leaving 13 bases between the germline ends. This CDR3 has 14 amino acids. Germline CDR1 and CDR2: SGDLS and YYNGEE. The CDR3 nucleotides read TGTGCCAGCAGCGTAGCCCTGGGGGCCTCCGAGCAGTACTTC. It translates to CASSVALGASEQYF. Combining the CDR3 with reference TRBV9 and TRBJ2-7 gives the whole variable domain DSGVTQTPKHLITATGQRVTLRCSPRSGDLSVYWYQQSLDQGLQFLIQYYNGEERAKGNILERFSAQQFPDLHSELNLSSLELGDSALYFCASSVALGASEQYFGPGTRLTVT.

This clonotype was seen ten or more times. The rearrangement uses TRBV12-3 or TRBV12-4 and TRBJ2-2; D is unresolved. Trimming left V 0 bases short and J 0 bases short, with 8 bases between. This CDR3 contains 16 residues. The CDR3 sequence is CASSLAPRPNTGELFF. CDR3 DNA: TGTGCCAGCAGTTTAGCTCCACGGCCGAACACCGGGGAGCTGTTTTTT.

This clonotype was observed many times. Here the CDR3 DNA reads TGTGCCAGTAGTATTCTGGGAGGGAACTCCTATAATTCACCCCTCCACTTT. It specifies CASSILGGNSYNSPLHF. The chain recombines TRBV19 with TRBJ1-6; D unresolved. The V gene lost 3 bases and the J gene lost 0 bases, with 12 bases spanning the gap. CDR3 size: 17 residues. Germline V lookup: CDR1 LNHDA, CDR2 SQIVND (reference sequence).